This T cell receptor (beta chain) was identified during a study of chemoradiotherapy in HPV16-positive cancers. This CDR3 is built from 14 residues. Germline CDR1 and CDR2: SGHRS and YFSETQ. The V segment lost 5 bases and the J segment 1 base; nucleotides outside the gene matches: 4. Using immunoSEQ multiplex PCR, the repertoire was profiled, and TCRdb retains in-frame clones only, with some absent. The repertoire holds about 53,000 clones, with 90% as singletons. This clonotype was obtained from a human donor with HPV-associated anogenital cancer. The rearrangement joins TRBV5-1 to TRBJ2-3, with TRBD1 identical over 7 bases. The source material was blood, sampled from a patient who underwent chemoradiotherapy. The DNA of the CDR3 is TGCGCCAGCAGAACGCAGGGGGGCACAGATACGCAGTATTTT. It encodes CASRTQGGTDTQYF.